This passage covers 20 T cell receptor beta chains from one sample sequenced in a study of regulatory T cells in long-lasting Graves disease. Building the TCR beta libraries relied on iRepertoire HTBI primers, and CDR3 regions underwent Arm-PCR. MiXCR, applied by TCRdb to the multiplex PCR reads, yields one record per CDR3 protein. The table shows about 310,000 distinct CDR3 sequences, with roughly 21% occurring only once. Time point reported: persistent/refractory GD, antithyroid drugs over 5 years with positive TRAb. RNA extracted from PBMCs served as the sequencing template. The material was peripheral blood mononuclear cells (PBMCs), obtained when the disease was refractory, from a patient treated with antithyroid drugs. Source of these receptors: a female donor with Graves disease.

The V call is TRBV10-1, the J call TRBJ2-1; D possibly corresponds to TRBD1 (5 bases). This CDR3 comprises 13 residues. Looked up from germline, CDR1 is WNHNN and CDR2 is SYGVQD (reference sequence). V lost 0 bases to trimming and J lost 7 bases, with 7 bases between them. The CDR3 nucleotides read TGCGCCAGCAGTGAGTCGAAGGGGAATGAGCAGTTCTTC. This encodes CASSESKGNEQFF.

In this sample, this clonotype turned up a few times. CDR3 coding DNA: TGTGCCAGCAGCTTGCAGGGGGCGATCACAGATACGCAGTATTTT. Translated: CASSLQGAITDTQYF. The chain recombines TRBV5-5 with TRBJ2-3; 8 bases agree with TRBD1. The CDR3 sequence is 15 residues long. V shed 1 base and J 2 bases; nucleotides not matched to a gene: 3. Germline loops: CDR1 SGHKS, CDR2 YYEKEE (reference sequence).

J is TRBJ1-2 and V is TRBV7-2; D is unresolved. The ends were cut back, 1 base at V and 9 bases at J, with 12 bases in the middle. Germline V CDR1 and CDR2: SGHTA, FQGNSA. The CDR3 spans 13 residues. The CDR3 bases are TGTGCCAGCAGCTTAGGACTCACTTTGAGCTACACCTTC. It encodes CASSLGLTLSYTF.

This clonotype has a handful of counts. The chain recombines TRBV5-1 with TRBJ2-7; 7 positions match TRBD2. The CDR3 spans 14 residues. Germline V gives CDR1 SGHRS, CDR2 YFSETQ. V gave up 4 bases and J gave up 2 bases; unmatched junction bases: 6. CDR3 in DNA: TGCGCCAGCAGCGAGGACCTAGCGGCCTACGAGCAGTACTTC. This encodes CASSEDLAAYEQYF.

The sample holds many counts of this clonotype. This chain joins TRBV2 and TRBJ1-1; the D is unclear. Between the trimmed V and J ends, which lost 11 bases and 5 bases, there was a span of 18 bases. Germline CDR1 is SNHLY and CDR2 is FYNNEI. This CDR3 has 13 amino acids. The CDR3 loop is CAVGRPEDTEAFF. CDR3 in DNA: TGTGCCGTCGGCAGGCCGGAGGATACTGAAGCTTTCTTT. The full variable domain, in which reference TRBV2 and TRBJ1-1 provide the parts outside the CDR3, is EPEVTQTPSHQVTQMGQEVILRCVPISNHLYFYWYRQILGQKVEFLVSFYNNEISEKSEIFDDQFSVERPDGSNFTLKIRSTKLEDSAMYFCAVGRPEDTEAFFGQGTRLTVV.

As to this clonotype: A much more abundant neighbour one base away suggests this may be a read error. This sequence joins TRBV9 and TRBJ1-1; D is possibly TRBD1 (5 bases). This CDR3 contains 13 residues. With 0 bases removed from V and 3 bases from J, the gap between germline ends came to 6 bases. Per the germline V gene, CDR1 is SGDLS and CDR2 is YYNGEE. CDR3 sequence (DNA): TGTGCCAGCAGCGTAGGGGGGGACACTGAAGCTTTCTTT. It encodes CASSVGGDTEAFF. The full variable domain, rest sourced from reference TRBV9 and TRBJ1-1, is DSGVTQTPKHLITATGQRVTLRCSPRSGDLSVYWYQQSLDQGLQFLIQYYNGEERAKGNILERFSAQQFPDLHSELNLSSLELGDSALYFCASSVGGDTEAFFGQGTRLTVV.

The V call is TRBV7-2, the J call TRBJ2-4, with 10 bases identical to TRBD2. The CDR3 is 14 amino acids. Germline V gene sequence: CDR1 SGHTA, CDR2 FQGNSA. J lost 6 bases, V lost 5 bases, and 4 bases had no gene match. CDR3 loop: CASSPQREGNIQYF. CDR3 nucleotides: TGTGCCAGCAGCCCCCAGCGGGAGGGAAACATTCAGTACTTC. The whole variable domain, remainder taken from reference TRBV7-2 and TRBJ2-4, is GAGVSQSPSNKVTEKGKDVELRCDPISGHTALYWYRQSLGQGLEFLIYFQGNSAPDKSGLPSDRFSAERTGGSVSTLTIQRTQQEDSAVYLCASSPQREGNIQYFGAGTRLSVL.

At least ten counts were recorded for this clonotype. CDR3 amino acids: CASARTGRYTF. The CDR3 nucleotides are TGTGCCAGCGCGAGGACAGGGCGCTACACCTTC. The chain employs TRBV6-1 and TRBJ1-2; TRBD1 agrees at 8 bases. V shed 8 bases, J shed 9 bases, and the junction held 5 bases outside the gene matches. CDR1 MNHNS and CDR2 SASEGT come from the germline V gene. The CDR3 runs 11 residues.

This rearrangement joins TRBV19 to TRBJ1-2, with D hard to call. V lost 4 bases and J 2 bases, leaving 11 bases between the germline ends. Germline V lookup: CDR1 LNHDA, CDR2 SQIVND (reference sequence). The CDR3 is 14 residues long. CDR3 sequence reads: CASSNTQTNYGYTF. Written as DNA, the CDR3 is TGTGCCAGTAGTAATACACAGACCAACTATGGCTACACCTTC.

This clonotype was seen repeatedly, ten times or more. The chain uses TRBV28 and TRBJ1-1, with unresolved D. Trimming removed 7 bases at V and 0 bases at J, with 15 bases between. This CDR3 has 15 residues. The germline gives CDR1 MDHEN, CDR2 SYDVKM. CDR3 nucleotide sequence: TGTGCCAGCACATCAACGCGACGGCTGAACACTGAAGCTTTCTTT. Translating gives CASTSTRRLNTEAFF. Drawing the rest from reference TRBV28 and TRBJ1-1, the complete variable domain is DVKVTQSSRYLVKRTGEKVFLECVQDMDHENMFWYRQDPGLGLRLIYFSYDVKMKEKGDIPEGYSVSREKKERFSLILESASTNQTSMYLCASTSTRRLNTEAFFGQGTRLTVV.

This sequence joins TRBV27 and TRBJ2-5, with D perhaps matching TRBD2 (6 bases). The CDR3 covers 15 residues. Germline V gene sequence: CDR1 MNHEY, CDR2 SMNVEV (reference sequence). Between the trimmed V and J ends, which lost 6 bases and 5 bases, there was a span of 19 bases. CDR3 DNA: TGTGCCAGCAGCCGGGACTTTTCGACGGGGGAGACCCAGTACTTC. It yields the protein CASSRDFSTGETQYF.

The chain couples TRBV6-2 or TRBV6-3 to TRBJ2-3; D uncertain. Germline V gene sequence: CDR1 MNHEY, CDR2 SVGEGT. This CDR3 comprises 14 residues. V was clipped by 3 bases and J by 3 bases, with 10 bases between them. This CDR3 is CASSYLAVTDTQYF. In DNA, the CDR3 is TGTGCCAGCAGTTATCTTGCGGTAACAGATACGCAGTATTTT.

Comment on this clonotype: Being one base from a much bigger clone, this may be a read error. V usage is TRBV7-9 and J usage is TRBJ2-5, with 8 bases fitting TRBD1. The CDR3 is 15 amino acids. The germline V gene has CDR1 SEHNR and CDR2 FQNEAQ (reference sequence). The CDR3 loop reads CVSSLGQGFEETQYF. The CDR3 DNA reads TGTGTCAGCAGCTTAGGACAGGGCTTTGAAGAGACCCAGTACTTC.

The chain is built from TRBV7-9 and TRBJ2-1; no reliable D call. V was pared by 5 bases and J by 2 bases, with 13 bases between. This CDR3 is built from 15 residues. Germline CDR1 is SEHNR and CDR2 is FQNEAQ (reference sequence). The CDR3, as DNA: TGTGCCAGCAGCCGAACCGAAACTGCCTACAATGAGCAGTTCTTC. It codes for CASSRTETAYNEQFF.

The V and J genes are TRBV15 and TRBJ1-5; unclear D gene. Germline V gene data show CDR1 as LNHNV and CDR2 as YYDKDF (reference sequence). The ends were cut back, 3 bases at V and 6 bases at J, with 6 bases in the middle. The CDR3 length is 12 residues. CDR3 amino acids: CATSSLSQPQHF. As DNA, the CDR3 is TGTGCCACCAGCAGTTTATCTCAGCCCCAGCATTTT.

The table lists this clonotype with many counts. This chain uses TRBV28 with TRBJ2-7; TRBD1 is a possible D gene (5 bases). This CDR3 spans 12 amino acids. Germline CDR1 reads MDHEN; CDR2 reads SYDVKM. V lost 4 bases to trimming and J lost 4 bases, with 8 bases between them. In nucleotides, the CDR3 is TGTGCCAGCAGTTCAGGGCTTTACGAGCAGTACTTC. Translated: CASSSGLYEQYF.

This clonotype was recorded many times. The rearrangement uses TRBV12-3 or TRBV12-4 and TRBJ2-2; 9 bases line up with TRBD2. This CDR3 has 16 residues. Trimming at V came to 5 bases and at J to 0 bases, leaving 4 bases not matched to a gene. CDR3 sequence reads: CASSPRTSANTGELFF. In nucleotides, the CDR3 is TGTGCCAGCAGTCCTAGGACTAGCGCGAACACCGGGGAGCTGTTTTTT.

V is TRBV7-3 and J is TRBJ2-1, with TRBD1 identical over 7 bases. This CDR3 is built from 14 residues. Germline CDR1 SGHTA, CDR2 FQGTGA. V gave up 4 bases and J gave up 5 bases; unmatched junction bases: 5. The CDR3 region has the DNA TGTGCCAGCAGCTCTGGGACAGACAACAATGAGCAGTTCTTC. It codes for CASSSGTDNNEQFF.

Details on this clonotype: Just one base apart from a much larger clone, this may be a read error. The V call is TRBV28, the J call TRBJ1-4; D is unclear. The CDR3 spans 13 residues. Per germline, CDR1 MDHEN and CDR2 SYDVKM. This CDR3 is CASSLNGCEKLLF. CDR3 coding DNA: TGTGCCAGCAGTTTAAACGGCTGTGAAAAGCTGCTTTTT.

The V and J genes are TRBV29-1 and TRBJ2-1; no clear D. Trimming removed 5 bases from V and 6 bases from J, with 8 bases in between. CDR1 SQVTM and CDR2 ANQGSEA come from the germline V gene. This CDR3 is 11 amino acids long. The CDR3 sequence: CSVRPGNEQFF. In nucleotides, the CDR3 is TGCAGCGTTCGACCCGGCAATGAGCAGTTCTTC.